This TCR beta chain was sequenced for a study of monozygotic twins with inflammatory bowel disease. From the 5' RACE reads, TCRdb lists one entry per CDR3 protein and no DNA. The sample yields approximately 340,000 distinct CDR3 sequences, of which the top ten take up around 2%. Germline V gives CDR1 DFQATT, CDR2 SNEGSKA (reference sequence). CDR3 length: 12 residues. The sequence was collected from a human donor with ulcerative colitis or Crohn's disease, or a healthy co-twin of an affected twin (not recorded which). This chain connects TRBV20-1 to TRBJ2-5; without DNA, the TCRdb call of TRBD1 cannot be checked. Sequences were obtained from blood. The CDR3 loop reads CSAATGGETQYF.